These 10 T cell receptor beta chains share one sample of origin, sequenced in a study of persistence of HIV-infected CD4 T cells. No antigens are known for them. Cells were stimulated nonspecifically with anti-CD3/anti-CD28 magnetic beads. Sorting selected CD4+ T cells upregulating both CD40 ligand and CD69. The libraries were made with immunoSEQ version 4 in survey mode. Produced via immunoSEQ multiplex PCR; TCRdb's table is partial and in-frame only. Of about 45,000 clones listed, around 89% are singletons. The sample here was CD4+ T cells sorted from PBMCs after approximately 19-hour stimulation, taken from a patient who received antiretroviral therapy. The origin of the receptors is an adult woman with HIV who was CMV-seropositive.

A single count supports this clone. The chain links TRBV5-5 to TRBJ2-6; the D gene is possibly TRBD1 (6 bases). CDR1 and CDR2 (germline): SGHKS, YYEKEE (reference sequence). The CDR3 runs 14 residues. V dropped 9 bases and J dropped 2 bases, with 12 bases sitting between them. The chain's CDR3 is CATNRDPGANVLTF. CDR3 bases: TGTGCCACCAACAGGGATCCTGGGGCCAACGTCCTGACTTTC.

V gene TRBV27 combines with J gene TRBJ2-7; D gene ambiguous. The CDR3 contains 12 residues. Per the germline V gene, CDR1 is MNHEY and CDR2 is SMNVEV (reference sequence). Deletions cut 6 bases from V and 5 bases from J, with 11 bases between. CDR3 amino acids: CASRGRMHEQYF. The CDR3 DNA is TGTGCCAGCAGGGGAAGAATGCACGAGCAGTACTTC.

The chain couples TRBV5-4 to TRBJ2-5; maybe TRBD1 (6 bases). Germline assignment: CDR1 SGHNT and CDR2 YYREEE (reference sequence). V lost 0 bases and J lost 4, with 10 bases in between. The CDR3 spans 14 residues. CDR3 DNA sequence: TGTGCCAGCAGCTTGGTGGGGGCTGGAGAGACCCAGTACTTC. Amino acids: CASSLVGAGETQYF.

The genes are TRBV7-2 and TRBJ2-2; D unclear. There are 17 residues in the CDR3. With 5 bases removed from V and 7 bases from J, the gap between germline ends came to 23 bases. The germline V gene encodes CDR1 SGHTA and CDR2 FQGNSA. Here the CDR3 DNA reads TGTGCCAGCAGCCCCGTCATACATAATCCAGGTGGCGGGGAGCTGTTTTTT. This sequence encodes CASSPVIHNPGGGELFF. The entire variable domain, with the rest obtained from reference TRBV7-2 and TRBJ2-2, is as follows: GAGVSQSPSNKVTEKGKDVELRCDPISGHTALYWYRQSLGQGLEFLIYFQGNSAPDKSGLPSDRFSAERTGGSVSTLTIQRTQQEDSAVYLCASSPVIHNPGGGELFFGEGSRLTVL.

The rearrangement joins TRBV3-1 (or the pseudogene TRBV3-2) to TRBJ2-1; 12 bases line up with TRBD2. Per germline, CDR1 LGHDT and CDR2 YNNKEL (reference sequence). The V gene end was trimmed by 6 bases and the J gene end by 9 bases; junction bases not matched to a gene: 9. The CDR3 is 15 residues long. Written as DNA, the CDR3 is TGTGCCAGCAGTCAGACTAGCGGGAGTACGGGTGAGCAGTTCTTC. Translating it yields CASSQTSGSTGEQFF.

The chain has TRBV6-5 and TRBJ1-1; no reliable D call. Germline V CDR1 and CDR2: MNHEY, SVGAGI. The ends were cut back, 8 bases at V and 1 base at J, with 8 bases in the middle. The CDR3 has 12 amino acids. The CDR3 sequence: CASVGWNTEAFF. The CDR3, as DNA: TGTGCCAGCGTAGGGTGGAACACTGAAGCTTTCTTT.

Notes on this clone: The sample holds other DNA sequences that translate to the same CDR3. The chain combines TRBV19 with TRBJ1-5; a possible D gene is TRBD1 (5 bases). V lost 0 bases and J 2 bases, leaving 8 bases between the germline ends. Germline values: CDR1 LNHDA, CDR2 SQIVND (reference sequence). This CDR3 spans 15 amino acids. The CDR3 DNA is TGTGCCAGTAGTATAGATCGGGGGGGCAATCAGCCCCAGCATTTT. Its translation: CASSIDRGGNQPQHF.

This clone was recorded once. The J gene is TRBJ2-2, the V gene TRBV7-2, with TRBD2 identical over 11 bases. The CDR3 loop spans 16 amino acids. V gave up 3 bases and J gave up 4 bases; unmatched junction bases: 4. CDR1 is SGHTA, CDR2 FQGNSA, per germline. As DNA, the CDR3 is TGTGCCAGCAGCTTCTTAGCGGGAGGGCCCACCGGGGAGCTGTTTTTT. Translated: CASSFLAGGPTGELFF.

This CDR3 reads CASASRPNTEAFF. The CDR3 region has the DNA TGTGCCAGCGCTTCCAGACCGAACACTGAAGCTTTCTTT. The genes are TRBV7-3 and TRBJ1-1, with no clear D. The CDR3 loop spans 13 amino acids. From germline, CDR1 is SGHTA and CDR2 FQGTGA. V was clipped by 8 bases and J by 1 base, with 11 bases between them.

The chain recombines TRBV24-1 with TRBJ1-5; TRBD1 aligns across 10 bases. Per germline, CDR1 KGHDR and CDR2 SFDVKD. The CDR3 is made up of 16 amino acids. Trimming removed 4 bases from V and 9 bases from J; junction bases left unmatched: 11. CDR3 loop: CATSDSGTGERGPQHF. The CDR3 nucleotides are TGTGCCACCAGTGACTCCGGGACAGGGGAACGGGGGCCCCAGCATTTT.